Listed below are T cell receptor beta chains from one sample, sequenced in a study of T cells in localized non-small cell lung cancer. Generated by immunoSEQ multiplex PCR, the TCRdb table keeps only in-frame clones and is missing some. The table lists fewer than 8,500 clones, approximately 89% of them singletons. This material consisted of peripheral blood, taken before any cancer treatment. Receptors originate from a male donor older than 55 with stage III lung adenocarcinoma. Both conserved end residues are part of each CDR3. Each record gives: clone size, V gene, D gene, CDR3 length, J gene, CDR3 protein, CDR3 DNA. A D gene is named only where the DNA matches it firmly. Not all rows give a size; the values are once, few, many and, for expanded clones, a class.

>.|TRBV7-9|.|15|TRBJ1-5
CASSSEGPSNQPQHF
TGTGCCAGCAGCTCCGAAGGCCCGAGCAATCAGCCCCAGCATTTT
>.|TRBV25-1|TRBD1|14|TRBJ1-6
CASSEYRGESPLHF
TGTGCCAGCAGTGAATACAGGGGGGAATCACCCCTCCACTTT
>.|TRBV28|.|14|TRBJ1-5
CASSLGGGNQPQHF
TGTGCCAGCAGTTTAGGAGGGGGCAATCAGCCCCAGCATTTT
>.|TRBV21-1|.|17|TRBJ2-4
CASHLNRGPGAKNIQYF
TGTGCCAGCCACCTCAACAGGGGGCCGGGGGCCAAAAACATTCAGTACTTC
>.|TRBV30|.|11|TRBJ2-7
CAWSPGAEQYF
TGTGCCTGGAGCCCGGGAGCCGAGCAGTACTTC
>.|TRBV18|.|14|TRBJ2-7
CASSPPAPQYEQYF
TGTGCCAGCTCACCACCGGCCCCTCAATACGAGCAGTACTTC
>.|TRBV6-5|TRBD2|14|TRBJ2-7
CASSPSGLNYEQYF
TGTGCCAGCAGTCCCTCGGGACTAAACTACGAGCAGTACTTC
>.|TRBV4-2|.|12|TRBJ2-7
CASSQELGEQYF
TGTGCCAGCAGCCAAGAATTGGGGGAACAGTACTTC
>.|TRBV6-7|TRBD1|18|TRBJ2-3
CASSPHFPQGDLTDTQYF
TGTGCCAGCAGTCCCCACTTCCCACAGGGGGACCTCACAGATACGCAGTATTTT
>.|TRBV6-1|.|12|TRBJ2-7
CASSKLGGEQYF
TGTGCCAGCTCTAAGTTAGGGGGCGAGCAGTACTTC
>.|TRBV7-2|.|18|TRBJ2-3
CASSLNPWGSLSTDTQYF
TGTGCCAGCAGCTTAAATCCCTGGGGCAGCTTGAGCACAGATACGCAGTATTTT
>once|TRBV7-8|TRBD2|15|TRBJ2-1
CASSLTLGTSDEQFF
TGTGCCAGCAGCTTAACCCTCGGGACTAGCGATGAGCAGTTCTTC
>.|TRBV5-1|.|16|TRBJ1-2
CASSRNGGESNYGYTF
TGCGCCAGCAGCCGCAATGGGGGAGAAAGTAACTATGGCTACACCTTC
>.|TRBV6-5|.|14|TRBJ2-5
CASSYAIPGETQYF
TGTGCCAGCAGTTACGCGATACCAGGAGAGACCCAGTACTTC
>.|TRBV6-5|TRBD1|16|TRBJ1-1
CASSYGQGFGGTEAFF
TGTGCCAGCAGTTACGGACAGGGGTTCGGGGGCACTGAAGCTTTCTTT
>.|TRBV27|.|16|TRBJ2-1
CASSLFTDVPGNEQFF
TGTGCCAGCAGTTTATTCACTGACGTCCCGGGGAATGAGCAGTTCTTC
>medium-sized|TRBV5-6|.|14|TRBJ2-7
CASSLGQGRGEQYF
TGTGCCAGCAGCTTGGGGCAGGGGCGAGGCGAGCAGTACTTC
>once|TRBV30|.|11|TRBJ1-1
CAWSPRGQAFF
TGTGCCTGGAGCCCTCGGGGCCAAGCTTTCTTT
>.|TRBV27|.|14|TRBJ1-4
CASSQQFNREKLFF
TGTGCCAGCAGTCAACAGTTTAATCGGGAAAAACTGTTTTTT
>.|TRBV5-1|TRBD1|14|TRBJ2-1
CASTGQGIYNEQFF
TGCGCCAGCACAGGACAGGGTATTTACAATGAGCAGTTCTTC
>.|TRBV5-1|TRBD1|15|TRBJ2-7
CASSSARRTGAEQYF
TGCGCCAGCAGCTCAGCCAGGCGGACAGGGGCCGAGCAGTACTTC
>.|TRBV27|.|14|TRBJ1-1
CASSSPPGIREAFF
TGTGCCAGCAGTTCTCCCCCGGGTATACGAGAAGCTTTCTTT
>.|TRBV27|.|13|TRBJ2-5
CASSFESLGTQYF
TGTGCCAGCAGTTTTGAGAGCCTAGGGACCCAGTACTTC
>few|TRBV5-4|TRBD1|15|TRBJ2-7
CASSLAGTGAYEQYF
TGTGCCAGCAGCTTGGCCGGGACAGGGGCCTACGAGCAGTACTTC
>.|TRBV6-5|TRBD1|13|TRBJ1-2
CASRGQGTYGYTF
TGTGCCAGCAGGGGACAGGGGACCTATGGCTACACCTTC
>.|TRBV29-1|TRBD1|13|TRBJ1-2
CSVEQGALYGYTF
TGCAGCGTTGAACAGGGGGCACTCTATGGCTACACCTTC
>.|TRBV28|.|14|TRBJ1-3
CASNKGGSGNTIYF
TGTGCCAGCAATAAAGGGGGCTCTGGAAACACCATATATTTT
>.|TRBV5-1|TRBD2|17|TRBJ2-1
CASSPLGGGQLYNEQFF
TGCGCCAGCAGCCCACTGGGGGGGGGTCAACTCTACAATGAGCAGTTCTTC
>.|TRBV5-5|TRBD1|12|TRBJ2-7
CASKDRAYEQYF
TGTGCCAGCAAGGACAGGGCCTACGAGCAGTACTTC
>.|TRBV6-1|TRBD2|17|TRBJ2-3
CASSARLAGGTPDTQYF
TGTGCCAGCAGTGCCAGACTAGCGGGAGGGACACCAGATACGCAGTATTTT
>.|TRBV29-1|TRBD1|13|TRBJ2-3
CSESGGGTDTQYF
TGCAGCGAGTCAGGGGGCGGCACAGATACGCAGTATTTT
>once|TRBV13|.|14|TRBJ1-2
CASTPGPANYGYTF
TGTGCCAGCACCCCGGGACCCGCTAACTATGGCTACACCTTC
>.|TRBV6-1|TRBD2|16|TRBJ2-7
CASSVSTSGATYEQYF
TGTGCCAGCAGTGTCTCGACTAGCGGGGCCACCTACGAGCAGTACTTC
>.|TRBV11-1|TRBD2|18|TRBJ2-7
CASSLLGPSGSGGHEQYF
TGTGCCAGCAGCTTACTAGGCCCCAGTGGTAGCGGGGGACACGAGCAGTACTTC
>.|TRBV7-6|.|13|TRBJ2-5
CASSLFDQETQYF
TGTGCCAGCAGCTTATTCGATCAAGAGACCCAGTACTTC
>.|TRBV27|.|15|TRBJ1-5
CASSRGDIGGQPQHF
TGTGCCAGCAGTCGAGGCGACATCGGGGGTCAGCCCCAGCATTTT
>.|TRBV6-4|TRBD1|14|TRBJ1-4
CASTGQGVNEKLFF
TGTGCCAGCACCGGACAGGGTGTTAATGAAAAACTGTTTTTT
>.|TRBV4-2|.|18|TRBJ1-5
CASSQEIGVQGSVLPQHF
TGTGCCAGCAGCCAAGAAATTGGCGTTCAAGGCAGCGTTTTGCCCCAGCATTTT
>.|TRBV10-3|.|15|TRBJ1-1
CAISGARRENTEAFF
TGTGCCATCAGTGGGGCAAGAAGGGAGAACACTGAAGCTTTCTTT
>.|TRBV5-1|TRBD1|15|TRBJ2-2
CASAYRQGNTGELFF
TGCGCCAGCGCCTACCGACAGGGGAACACCGGGGAGCTGTTTTTT
>.|TRBV9|.|14|TRBJ1-1
CASSVEAENTEAFF
TGTGCCAGCAGCGTAGAGGCGGAGAACACTGAAGCTTTCTTT
>.|TRBV4-1|TRBD2|19|TRBJ2-2
CASSKGGTSGFSNTGELFF
TGCGCCAGCAGCAAAGGGGGGACTAGCGGGTTTTCGAACACCGGGGAGCTGTTTTTT
>once|TRBV15|.|15|TRBJ2-7
CATSREGSVYYEQYF
TGTGCCACCAGCAGAGAGGGCAGCGTATACTACGAGCAGTACTTC
>few|TRBV5-1|.|14|TRBJ1-4
CASSLDRVEEKLFF
TGCGCCAGCAGCTTGGACAGGGTAGAGGAAAAACTGTTTTTT
>.|TRBV19|TRBD1|17|TRBJ1-1
CASSTRGTGTGGRTAFF
TGTGCCAGTAGTACTCGGGGGACCGGGACAGGGGGGCGGACAGCTTTCTTT
>.|TRBV29-1|.|12|TRBJ1-2
CSSGTRGNGYTF
TGCAGCTCCGGGACCCGGGGCAATGGCTACACCTTC
>.|TRBV28|TRBD1|14|TRBJ2-1
CASRTTGGWGEQFF
TGTGCCAGCAGAACCACAGGGGGCTGGGGGGAGCAGTTCTTC
>.|TRBV25-1|.|16|TRBJ2-2
CASSETGASHTGELFF
TGTGCCAGCAGTGAAACTGGGGCGTCTCACACCGGGGAGCTGTTTTTT
>.|TRBV6-5|.|16|TRBJ1-6
CASSYGIGPKDSPLHF
TGTGCCAGCAGTTACGGCATTGGGCCCAAGGATTCACCCCTCCACTTT
>.|TRBV18|.|14|TRBJ2-7
CASSRGAKRVTQYF
TGTGCCAGCTCACGGGGGGCGAAACGGGTCACGCAGTACTTC
>.|TRBV13|TRBD1|15|TRBJ1-2
CASSLGTGNNYGYTF
TGTGCCAGCAGCCTTGGGACAGGGAATAACTATGGCTACACCTTC
>.|TRBV12-5|.|12|TRBJ1-3
CASATAGNTIYF
TGTGCTAGTGCCACGGCCGGAAACACCATATATTTT
>.|TRBV10-2|.|11|TRBJ1-1
CASTLNTEAFF
TGCGCCAGCACCTTGAACACTGAAGCTTTCTTT